This TCR beta chain derives from a study of cytomegalovirus exposure and HLA in healthy donors. About the research overall: Early on, a data release was issued that held 65 million to 100 million unique TCRs from HLA-typed donors.

The CDR3 loop spans 13 amino acids. CDR1 and CDR2 (germline): MNHNS, SASEGT. V trimming: 7 bases; J trimming: 5 bases; junction bases outside the gene matches: 5. The PCR had 60 Vbeta and 13 Jbeta primers. Generated by immunoSEQ multiplex PCR, the TCRdb table keeps only in-frame clones and is missing some. This table holds 80,000 or so clones. This receptor was obtained from a woman in her twenties or thirties in good health and CMV-seronegative. Sequenced material: PBMCs. V usage is TRBV6-1 and J usage is TRBJ2-1, with TRBD1 matching over 7 bases. CDR3 protein: CASTGTVNNEQFF. As DNA, the CDR3 is TGTGCCAGCACCGGGACAGTGAACAATGAGCAGTTCTTC.